Shown below are 3 T cell receptor beta chains from a single sample sequenced in a study of blood T cell repertoires in COVID-19. Clones were sequenced by immunoSEQ multiplex PCR, and TCRdb holds only the in-frame ones, with some missing. Seen here are hundreds of thousands of clones, 87% observed once, and the top ten hold approximately 9.3%. Sequenced sample: PBMCs or T cells enriched from blood (not recorded which). Every receptor here comes from a woman between 50 and 59 years old who had recovered from COVID-19.

The chain links TRBV5-1 to TRBJ2-5; TRBD1 agrees at 8 bases. V dropped 4 bases and J dropped 2; count of bases not matched to a gene: 10. CDR3 length: 16 residues. Germline V gene lookup returns CDR1 SGHRS and CDR2 YFSETQ. This CDR3 is CASSLLPTGAQETQYF. CDR3 nucleotides: TGCGCCAGCAGCCTCCTCCCGACAGGGGCTCAAGAGACCCAGTACTTC.

This clone appeared a few times. This chain connects TRBV2 to TRBJ1-5; 11 bases line up with TRBD1. After removal of 3 bases from V and 3 bases from J, the junction contained 7 bases not matched to a gene. The germline gives CDR1 SNHLY, CDR2 FYNNEI. The CDR3 contains 17 residues. The DNA of the CDR3 is TGTGCCAGCAGTGAGGACAGGGGGCCGAGGAACAATCAGCCCCAGCATTTT. This sequence encodes CASSEDRGPRNNQPQHF.

V usage is TRBV24-1 and J usage is TRBJ2-7; weak D call: TRBD1 (6 bases). In germline, CDR1 is KGHDR, CDR2 SFDVKD. Trimming took 9 bases from V and 4 from J, leaving 15 bases between them. The CDR3 runs to 13 residues. The CDR3 DNA follows: TGTGCCACCGGGACATCAGCAGGTTACGAGCAGTACTTC. Amino acid sequence: CATGTSAGYEQYF.